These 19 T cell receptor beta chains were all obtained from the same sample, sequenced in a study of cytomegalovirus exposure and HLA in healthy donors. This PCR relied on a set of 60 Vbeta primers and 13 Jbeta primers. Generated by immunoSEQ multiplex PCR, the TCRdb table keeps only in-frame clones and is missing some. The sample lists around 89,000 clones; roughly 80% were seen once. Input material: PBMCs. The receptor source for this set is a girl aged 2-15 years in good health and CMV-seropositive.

CDR3: CSVGQRTAYEQYF. Written as DNA, the CDR3 is TGCAGCGTCGGACAGAGGACAGCCTACGAGCAGTACTTC. The rearrangement links TRBV29-1 to TRBJ2-5, with a weak D call TRBD1 (6 bases). Gene TRBJ2-7 matches the end of the DNA better, so the J call may be wrong. The germline CDR1 and CDR2 sequences are SQVTM and ANQGSEA. The CDR3 is 13 amino acids.

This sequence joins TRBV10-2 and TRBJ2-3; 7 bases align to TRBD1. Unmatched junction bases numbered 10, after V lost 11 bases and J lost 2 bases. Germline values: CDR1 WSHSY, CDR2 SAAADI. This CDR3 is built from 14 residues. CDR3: CAGAGQENTDTQYF. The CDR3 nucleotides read TGCGCCGGGGCAGGACAGGAGAACACAGATACGCAGTATTTT.

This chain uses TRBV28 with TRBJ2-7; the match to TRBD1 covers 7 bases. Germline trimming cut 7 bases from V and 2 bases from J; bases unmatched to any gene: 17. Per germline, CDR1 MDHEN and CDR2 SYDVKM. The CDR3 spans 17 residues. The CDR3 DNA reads TGTGCCAGCATCGGGACAGACTGGAGTCGGGACGCCTACGAGCAGTACTTC. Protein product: CASIGTDWSRDAYEQYF.

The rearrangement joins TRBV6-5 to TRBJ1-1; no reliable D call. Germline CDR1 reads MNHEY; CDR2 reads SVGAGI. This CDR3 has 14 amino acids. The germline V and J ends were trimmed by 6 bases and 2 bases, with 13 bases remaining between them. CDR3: CASRDPGINTEAFF. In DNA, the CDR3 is TGTGCCAGCAGGGACCCGGGGATAAACACTGAAGCTTTCTTT.

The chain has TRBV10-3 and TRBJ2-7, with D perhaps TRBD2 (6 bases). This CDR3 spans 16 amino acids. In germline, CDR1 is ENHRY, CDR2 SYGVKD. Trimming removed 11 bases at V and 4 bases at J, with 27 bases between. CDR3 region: CAAAGGWTPIAYEQYF. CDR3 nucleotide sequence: TGTGCCGCCGCCGGGGGATGGACTCCGATTGCTTACGAGCAGTACTTC.

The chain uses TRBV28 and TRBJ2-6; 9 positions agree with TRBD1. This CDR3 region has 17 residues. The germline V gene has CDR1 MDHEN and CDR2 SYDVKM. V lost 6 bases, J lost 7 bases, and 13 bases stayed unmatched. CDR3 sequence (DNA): TGTGCCAGCAGCCCACAGACCCGGGACAGGGTAGCCAACGTCCTGACTTTC. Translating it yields CASSPQTRDRVANVLTF.

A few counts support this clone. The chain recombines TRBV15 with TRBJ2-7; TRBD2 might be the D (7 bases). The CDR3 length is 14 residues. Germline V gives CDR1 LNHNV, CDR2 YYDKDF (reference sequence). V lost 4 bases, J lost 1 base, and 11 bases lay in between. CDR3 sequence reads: CATSKGGGSYEQYF. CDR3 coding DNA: TGTGCCACCAGCAAAGGGGGGGGGTCCTACGAGCAGTACTTC. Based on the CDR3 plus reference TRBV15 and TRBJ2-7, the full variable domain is DAMVIQNPRYQVTQFGKPVTLSCSQTLNHNVMYWYQQKSSQAPKLLFHYYDKDFNNEADTPDNFQSRRPNTSFCFLDIRSPGLGDTAMYLCATSKGGGSYEQYFGPGTRLTVT.

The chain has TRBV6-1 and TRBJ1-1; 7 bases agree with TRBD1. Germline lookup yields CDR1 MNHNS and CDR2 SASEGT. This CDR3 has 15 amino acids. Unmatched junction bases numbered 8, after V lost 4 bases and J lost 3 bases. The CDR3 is CASSGYRGADTEAFF. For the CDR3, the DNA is TGTGCCAGCAGTGGATACAGGGGCGCGGACACTGAAGCTTTCTTT.

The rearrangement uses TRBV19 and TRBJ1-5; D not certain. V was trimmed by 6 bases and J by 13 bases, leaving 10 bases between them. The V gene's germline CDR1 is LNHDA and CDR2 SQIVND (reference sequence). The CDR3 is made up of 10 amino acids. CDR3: CASRGRLQHF. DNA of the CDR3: TGTGCCAGTAGGGGCAGGCTGCAGCATTTT. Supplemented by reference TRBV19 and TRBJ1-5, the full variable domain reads DGGITQSPKYLFRKEGQNVTLSCEQNLNHDAMYWYRQDPGQGLRLIYYSQIVNDFQKGDIAEGYSVSREKKESFPLTVTSAQKNPTAFYLCASRGRLQHFGDGTRLSIL.

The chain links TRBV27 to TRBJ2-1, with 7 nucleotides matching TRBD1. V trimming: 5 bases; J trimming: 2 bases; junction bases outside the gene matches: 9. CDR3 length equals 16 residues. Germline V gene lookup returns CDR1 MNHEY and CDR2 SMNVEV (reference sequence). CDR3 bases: TGTGCCAGCAGTACCCCCCGGACAGGAACCTACAATGAGCAGTTCTTC. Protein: CASSTPRTGTYNEQFF.

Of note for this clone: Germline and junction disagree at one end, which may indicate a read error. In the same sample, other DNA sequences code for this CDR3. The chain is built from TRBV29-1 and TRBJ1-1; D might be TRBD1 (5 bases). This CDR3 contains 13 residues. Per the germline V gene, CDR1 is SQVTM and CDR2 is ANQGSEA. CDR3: CSVGQGINTEAFF. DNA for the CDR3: TGCAGCGTGGGGCAGGGAATTAACACTGAGGCTTTCTTT.

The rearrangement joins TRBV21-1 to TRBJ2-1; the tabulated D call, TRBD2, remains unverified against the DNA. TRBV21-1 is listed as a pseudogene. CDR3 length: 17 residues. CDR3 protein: CASSKPSSGRFDNEQFF. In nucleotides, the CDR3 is TGTGCCAGCAGCAAGCCAAGTAGCGGGAGGTTTGACAATGAGCAGTTCTTC.

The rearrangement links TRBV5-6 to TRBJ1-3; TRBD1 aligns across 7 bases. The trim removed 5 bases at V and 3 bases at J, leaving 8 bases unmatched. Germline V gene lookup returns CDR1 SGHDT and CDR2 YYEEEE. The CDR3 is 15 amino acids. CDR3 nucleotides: TGTGCCAGCAGTTCCAAGGGGGCGCGTGGAAACACCATATATTTT. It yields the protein CASSSKGARGNTIYF.

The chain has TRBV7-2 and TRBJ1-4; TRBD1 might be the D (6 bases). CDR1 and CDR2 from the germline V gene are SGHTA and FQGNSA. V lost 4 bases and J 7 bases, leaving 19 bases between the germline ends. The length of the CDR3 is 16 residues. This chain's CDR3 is CASSSPNRDWSEKLFF. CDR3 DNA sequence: TGTGCCAGCAGCTCGCCAAACAGGGATTGGAGTGAAAAACTGTTTTTT.

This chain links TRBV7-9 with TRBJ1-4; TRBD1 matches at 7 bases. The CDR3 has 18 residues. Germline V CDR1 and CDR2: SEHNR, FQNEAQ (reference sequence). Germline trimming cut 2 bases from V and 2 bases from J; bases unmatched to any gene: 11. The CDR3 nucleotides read TGTGCCAGCAGCTTATTGGGTAACAGGGGTTCGACTAATGAAAAACTGTTTTTT. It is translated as CASSLLGNRGSTNEKLFF. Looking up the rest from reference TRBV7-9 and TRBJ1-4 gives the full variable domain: DTGVSQNPRHKITKRGQNVTFRCDPISEHNRLYWYRQTLGQGPEFLTYFQNEAQLEKSRLLSDRFSAERPKGSFSTLEIQRTEQGDSAMYLCASSLLGNRGSTNEKLFFGSGTQLSVL.

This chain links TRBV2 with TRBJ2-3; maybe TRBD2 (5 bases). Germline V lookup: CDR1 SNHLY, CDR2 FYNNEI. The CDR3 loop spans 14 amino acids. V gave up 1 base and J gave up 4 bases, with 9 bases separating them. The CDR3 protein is CASSEGLSADTQYF. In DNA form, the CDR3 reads TGTGCCAGCAGTGAAGGACTAAGCGCAGATACGCAGTATTTT.

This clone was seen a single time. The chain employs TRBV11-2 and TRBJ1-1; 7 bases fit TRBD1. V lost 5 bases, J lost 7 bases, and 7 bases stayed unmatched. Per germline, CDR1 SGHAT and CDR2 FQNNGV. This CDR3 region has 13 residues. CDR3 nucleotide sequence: TGTGCCAGCAGCCGACAGGGTTTGCTTGAAGCTTTCTTT. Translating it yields CASSRQGLLEAFF.

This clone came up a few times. CDR3 DNA: TGCGCCAGCAGCCAAATATCACACACAAGACACCTACTCTCTGGAAACACCATATATTTT. Its translation is CASSQISHTRHLLSGNTIYF. The chain employs TRBV4-3 and TRBJ1-3; D call uncertain. Trimming left V 2 bases short and J 0 bases short, with 23 bases between. The CDR3 has 20 amino acids. CDR1 is LGHNA and CDR2 is YSLEER in the germline V gene.

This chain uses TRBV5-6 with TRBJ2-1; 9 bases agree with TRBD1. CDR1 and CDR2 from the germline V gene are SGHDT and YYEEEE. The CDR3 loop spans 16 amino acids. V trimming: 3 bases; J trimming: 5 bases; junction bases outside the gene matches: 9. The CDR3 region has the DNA TGTGCCAGCAGCTCCAACCTAGGGACAGGGAACAATGAGCAGTTCTTC. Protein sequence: CASSSNLGTGNNEQFF.